The 27 T cell receptor beta chains below all came from one sample that was sequenced in a study of T cell responses to AZD1222 COVID-19 vaccine. Assay used: immunoSEQ multiplex PCR; TCRdb lists only in-frame clones, some missing. This table has some 120,000 clones, approximately 88% appearing once. The sequencing here drew on peripheral blood, taken on day 0 of AZD1222 vaccination. The source of these receptors is an adult in good health.

The V and J genes are TRBV7-9 and TRBJ2-5; D ambiguous. CDR1 is SEHNR and CDR2 is FQNEAQ in the germline V gene (reference sequence). Trimming shortened V by 4 bases and J by 0 bases, and 0 bases separated the two germline ends. This CDR3 comprises 11 residues. Here the CDR3 DNA reads TGTGCCAGCAGCTACCAAGAGACCCAGTACTTC. This gives the protein CASSYQETQYF.

The chain uses TRBV18 and TRBJ2-1, with D possibly TRBD1 on 6 matching bases. The germline V gene has CDR1 KGHSH and CDR2 LQKENI. The CDR3 is 13 residues long. Trimming stripped 2 bases from V and 7 bases from J, with 9 bases between. CDR3 coding DNA: TGTGCCAGCTCACCAGGGACACTAAATGAGCAGTTCTTC. This encodes CASSPGTLNEQFF.

This clone has only one observation. This chain connects TRBV4-1 to TRBJ2-1; D is ambiguous. Trimming shortened V by 1 base and J by 0 bases, and 7 bases separated the two germline ends. This CDR3 spans 15 amino acids. CDR1 and CDR2 from the germline V gene are MGHRA and YSYEKL. The CDR3 bases are TGCGCCAGCAGCCAAGGGTGGGGCTCCTACAATGAGCAGTTCTTC. It yields the protein CASSQGWGSYNEQFF.

CDR3 DNA: TGCGCCAGCAGCTCGGAAGGGTCTGGGGCCAACGTCCTGACTTTC. Protein product: CASSSEGSGANVLTF. V gene TRBV5-1 combines with J gene TRBJ2-6; D is unresolved. V lost 3 bases and J 1 base, leaving 8 bases between the germline ends. There are 15 residues in the CDR3. CDR1 and CDR2 (germline): SGHRS, YFSETQ.

This clone was seen more than once but under ten times. The V gene is TRBV28, the J gene TRBJ1-6; no definite D call. CDR1 and CDR2 from the germline V gene are MDHEN and SYDVKM. V gave up 8 bases and J gave up 8 bases, with 19 bases separating them. The CDR3 sequence is 15 residues long. The CDR3 sequence: CASGLRASRHSPLHF. As DNA, the CDR3 is TGTGCCAGCGGGTTACGGGCCAGCCGTCATTCACCCCTCCACTTT.

The CDR3 DNA reads TGCAGTGCTAGTGAGGGGAGGAAGGATACGCAGTATTTT. It encodes CSASEGRKDTQYF. The chain is built from TRBV20-1 and TRBJ2-3, with D maybe TRBD2 (6 bases). CDR3 size: 13 residues. Germline V gene data show CDR1 as DFQATT and CDR2 as SNEGSKA (reference sequence). Trimming stripped 3 bases from V and 6 bases from J, with 13 bases between.

This chain links TRBV7-9 with TRBJ2-7; TRBD1 matches 9 bases. Germline V gene lookup returns CDR1 SEHNR and CDR2 FQNEAQ (reference sequence). With 3 bases clipped from V and 4 bases from J, the junction kept 19 bases outside the gene matches. CDR3 length equals 19 residues. The CDR3 spells CASSLPGQGMVPSRYEQYF. Here the CDR3 DNA reads TGTGCCAGCAGCTTGCCGGGACAGGGTATGGTACCCTCGCGATACGAGCAGTACTTC. Full variable domain (outside the CDR3, taken from reference TRBV7-9 and TRBJ2-7): DTGVSQNPRHKITKRGQNVTFRCDPISEHNRLYWYRQTLGQGPEFLTYFQNEAQLEKSRLLSDRFSAERPKGSFSTLEIQRTEQGDSAMYLCASSLPGQGMVPSRYEQYFGPGTRLTVT.

The chain employs TRBV2 and TRBJ1-5; unclear D gene. Germline assignment: CDR1 SNHLY and CDR2 FYNNEI. V was clipped by 6 bases and J by 4 bases, with 4 bases between them. This CDR3 spans 11 amino acids. The CDR3 nucleotides read TGTGCCAGCAGAGGGAATCAGCCCCAGCATTTT. It encodes CASRGNQPQHF.

V and J are TRBV6-1 and TRBJ1-1, with 8 bases lining up with TRBD1. After removal of 2 bases from V and 0 bases from J, the junction contained 5 bases not matched to a gene. This CDR3 contains 16 residues. In germline, CDR1 is MNHNS, CDR2 SASEGT. The CDR3: CASSEQPGGMNTEAFF. The CDR3, as DNA: TGTGCCAGCAGTGAACAGCCAGGGGGCATGAACACTGAAGCTTTCTTT.

V usage is TRBV7-8 and J usage is TRBJ2-1; 7 nucleotides agree with TRBD2. CDR1 and CDR2 (germline): SGHVS, FQNEAQ. V lost 2 bases, J lost 8 bases, and 0 bases stayed unmatched. The CDR3 is made up of 12 amino acids. DNA of the CDR3: TGTGCCAGCAGCTTACTAGCGGATGAGCAGTTCTTC. Protein sequence: CASSLLADEQFF.

V and J are TRBV6-5 and TRBJ1-2; a weak D match, TRBD1 (5 bases). V shed 10 bases and J shed 0 bases, with 18 bases lying between them. The CDR3 extends over 15 amino acids. Germline V gives CDR1 MNHEY, CDR2 SVGAGI. CDR3 region: CATAGQWGTNYGYTF. The CDR3 coding sequence is TGTGCCACCGCGGGCCAGTGGGGGACTAACTATGGCTACACCTTC.

This chain links TRBV5-4 with TRBJ2-1; 13 bases agree with TRBD2. The germline V gene has CDR1 SGHNT and CDR2 YYREEE (reference sequence). CDR3 length equals 16 residues. V lost 4 bases and J lost 6; bases outside the gene matches: 7. Here the CDR3 DNA reads TGTGCCAGCAGCGGACCGGGACTAGCGGGGCCCAATGAGCAGTTCTTC. It encodes CASSGPGLAGPNEQFF.

The gene calls are TRBV5-1 and TRBJ2-3; TRBD2 matches at 7 bases. CDR1 is SGHRS and CDR2 is YFSETQ in the germline V gene. V lost 1 base and J lost 3; bases outside the gene matches: 11. The CDR3 is 17 amino acids. The DNA of the CDR3 is TGCGCCAGCAGCTTGTACCTCGGGCTAGCGGCAACAGATACGCAGTATTTT. Protein product: CASSLYLGLAATDTQYF.

The gene calls are TRBV27 and TRBJ1-6; D unresolved. Germline V gene data show CDR1 as MNHEY and CDR2 as SMNVEV (reference sequence). The CDR3 extends over 13 amino acids. V was pared by 2 bases and J by 7 bases, with 6 bases between. CDR3 amino acids: CASSLSGNSPLHF. The CDR3 nucleotides read TGTGCCAGCAGTTTAAGTGGAAATTCACCCCTCCACTTT.

The V gene is TRBV30, the J gene TRBJ1-1; D is unresolved. Trimming pared 5 bases from V and 7 bases from J, leaving 20 bases between. The CDR3 is made up of 14 amino acids. The germline V gene has CDR1 GTSNPN and CDR2 SVGIG (reference sequence). This CDR3 is CAWLRKAGKLEAFF. The CDR3 DNA reads as TGTGCCTGGTTGAGGAAAGCGGGGAAGCTTGAAGCTTTCTTT.

A few counts support this clone. The gene calls are TRBV14 and TRBJ2-1; a possible D gene is TRBD1 (5 bases). V was cut by 0 bases and J by 5 bases, with 14 bases left in between. Germline-derived CDR1 and CDR2 are SGHDN and FVKESK. The CDR3 covers 16 residues. The CDR3 spells CASSQEGTWGDNEQFF. CDR3 sequence (DNA): TGTGCCAGCAGCCAAGAAGGTACGTGGGGCGACAATGAGCAGTTCTTC.

This clone came up once. V and J are TRBV27 and TRBJ2-7; D gene unclear. The V end lost 3 bases, the J end lost 3 bases, and 24 bases lay between the germline ends. The CDR3 runs 18 residues. The V gene's germline CDR1 is MNHEY and CDR2 SMNVEV (reference sequence). CDR3 region: CASSFQKAGTYTYYEQYF. The CDR3 DNA follows: TGTGCCAGCAGTTTCCAAAAGGCAGGAACCTATACCTACTACGAGCAGTACTTC.

V gene TRBV30 combines with J gene TRBJ1-1; no clear D. CDR3 length: 12 residues. Trimming removed 7 bases at V and 2 bases at J, with 11 bases between. CDR1 is GTSNPN, CDR2 SVGIG, per germline (reference sequence). CDR3 sequence reads: CAFCPGNTEAFF. The CDR3, as DNA: TGTGCCTTCTGTCCGGGTAACACTGAAGCTTTCTTT.

V usage is TRBV19 and J usage is TRBJ1-1; D perhaps matches TRBD1 (5 bases). Trimming shortened V by 7 bases and J by 4 bases, and 19 bases separated the two germline ends. The CDR3 is 15 residues long. Germline lookup yields CDR1 LNHDA and CDR2 SQIVND (reference sequence). DNA of the CDR3: TGTGCCAGTATCCGTACGGGTGTGGGGGTCACTGAAGCTTTCTTT. Translation: CASIRTGVGVTEAFF.

The rearrangement links TRBV10-3 to TRBJ1-5; D is ambiguous. Deletions cut 5 bases from V and 0 bases from J, with 8 bases between. CDR3 size: 14 residues. Germline lookup yields CDR1 ENHRY and CDR2 SYGVKD. The CDR3 loop reads CAISNRDSNQPQHF. In DNA form, the CDR3 reads TGTGCCATCAGTAACAGAGATAGCAATCAGCCCCAGCATTTT.

The chain has TRBV19 and TRBJ2-7; tentative D call: TRBD1 (5 bases). The germline V and J ends were trimmed by 2 bases and 4 bases, with 15 bases remaining between them. The CDR3 extends over 15 amino acids. Germline V gene sequence: CDR1 LNHDA, CDR2 SQIVND (reference sequence). The CDR3 spells CASSITRQGGYEQYF. The CDR3 bases are TGTGCCAGTAGTATAACTCGTCAGGGTGGGTACGAGCAGTACTTC.

The genes are TRBV5-1 and TRBJ2-5; weak D call: TRBD2 (6 bases). The CDR3 runs 14 residues. CDR1 is SGHRS, CDR2 YFSETQ, per germline. V dropped 4 bases and J dropped 4 bases, with 14 bases sitting between them. The CDR3 reads CASSREARGETQYF. CDR3 nucleotide sequence: TGCGCCAGCAGCAGGGAGGCCCGTGGAGAGACCCAGTACTTC.

For the CDR3, the DNA is TGTGCCAGCAGTGAGTTCGGCAGAAATGAAAAACTGTTTTTT. Its translation: CASSEFGRNEKLFF. The chain combines TRBV2 with TRBJ1-4, with no clear D. The CDR3 runs to 14 residues. The germline V and J ends were trimmed by 3 bases and 5 bases, with 10 bases remaining between them. CDR1 SNHLY and CDR2 FYNNEI come from the germline V gene.

This chain connects TRBV20-1 to TRBJ2-3, with TRBD2 identical over 9 bases. The trim removed 3 bases at V and 6 bases at J, leaving 19 bases unmatched. The CDR3 runs 18 residues. Germline CDR1 reads DFQATT; CDR2 reads SNEGSKA (reference sequence). CDR3 nucleotides: TGCAGTGCTAGTGGCCTCGGAGGTAGCGGGAGTGAGGCGGATACGCAGTATTTT. Protein: CSASGLGGSGSEADTQYF.

The rearrangement uses TRBV7-2 and TRBJ2-3; D remains ambiguous. The CDR3 runs to 13 residues. V lost 2 bases and J 5 bases, leaving 8 bases between the germline ends. Looked up from germline, CDR1 is SGHTA and CDR2 is FQGNSA. DNA for the CDR3: TGTGCCAGCAGCTTAAGCTCCAGAGATACGCAGTATTTT. Its translation: CASSLSSRDTQYF.

The sample holds one count of this clone. V and J are TRBV29-1 and TRBJ1-1; D unclear. This CDR3 region has 10 residues. V was shortened by 7 bases and J by 3 bases, with 6 bases between the two germline ends. Germline CDR1 SQVTM, CDR2 ANQGSEA. This chain's CDR3 is CSADYTEAFF. DNA for the CDR3: TGCAGCGCTGACTACACTGAAGCTTTCTTT.

The chain has TRBV28 and TRBJ2-7, with D tentatively TRBD1 (5 bases). V dropped 2 bases and J dropped 5 bases, with 16 bases sitting between them. The CDR3 sequence is 15 residues long. The germline V gene has CDR1 MDHEN and CDR2 SYDVKM. CDR3 DNA sequence: TGTGCCAGCAGTTTAATGTCCCCGCAGGGTAACGAGCAGTACTTC. This codes for CASSLMSPQGNEQYF. The full variable domain, with the rest looked up from reference TRBV28 and TRBJ2-7, is DVKVTQSSRYLVKRTGEKVFLECVQDMDHENMFWYRQDPGLGLRLIYFSYDVKMKEKGDIPEGYSVSREKKERFSLILESASTNQTSMYLCASSLMSPQGNEQYFGPGTRLTVT.